This TCR beta chain appears in the sequencing data of a study of blood T cell repertoires in COVID-19 (dated by TCRdb to the early 2020s). Regarding the complete study: Samples covering the acute and convalescent phases of COVID-19 were provided by collaborators in the United States, Italy and Spain. The material from the prospective study consisted of cDNA or gDNA derived from T cells, B-cell-depleted T cells, or PBMCs. The dataset comprised deeply sampled blood TCRbeta repertoires from subjects exposed to, actively infected with, or recovered from COVID-19. The repertoires were released in a freely available public database meant as a resource for research on the immune response to SARS-CoV-2. The samples were drawn from two sources: the first 160 participants of the ongoing ImmuneRACE study, and 1,000 to 1,500 subjects contributed by 6 global collaborators. Sample metadata almost always included a de-identified subject ID, COVID-19 status, age in years and sex. Where available, HLA class I and class II types were taken from metadata supplied by the sample provider and were not determined by assay-based typing.

Participants in the prospective study were aged about 18 to 95 years, lived in under 30 United States geographic areas, and enrolled through a virtual design. Cohort assignment in the prospective study relied on participant-reported clinical history from a screening survey and a study questionnaire. In the prospective study, whole blood, serum and a nasopharyngeal or oropharyngeal swab were collected from each participant by mobile phlebotomists. Prospective study participants could optionally give additional blood draws and questionnaires over an approximately two-month period. Prospective study blood samples were shipped either frozen or at room temperature before DNA extraction. This clone was counted a single time. The antigen this receptor binds is unknown. The record has no base qualities; no much larger clone is one base away. TCRbeta CDR3 regions were amplified from genomic DNA using the immunoSEQ Assay, a bias-controlled multiplex PCR. As for the authors' bioinformatics: The number of nucleated cells in each sample was estimated by amplification of reference gene primers within the assay. Sequence reads were collapsed and filtered to measure the absolute abundance of every unique TCRbeta CDR3 rearrangement. For each sample, productive Simpson clonality was calculated as the square root of Simpson's diversity index across productive rearrangements. TCRdb limited this immuneACCESS table to in-frame rearrangements with V and J called. A share of clones is missing; checked studies link under half to unresolved V genes, and the rest is unexplained. V, J and clone size are those of that table, while D and trimming were read from the DNA. Present in this sample are around 450,000 clones, around nine tenths of which were seen just once. The top ten hold under 2.5% of the sample.

Results the study describes overall, beyond this receptor: Clinical and demographic metadata were provided uncurated, with the amount varying by source and participant.

V is pruned by 3 bases and J by 7 bases, leaving 8 bases of the junction without a gene match. From a lookup of the germline V gene (reference sequence), CDR1 and CDR2 are LGHDT and YNNKEL. From cysteine to phenylalanine, the CDR3 is 14 amino acids long. The sequence is cut down to CDR3 DNA, 42 bases in frame from base 1. The origin of this receptor is a woman aged 18-29 years with acute COVID-19. Sequenced sample: PBMCs or T cells enriched from blood (not recorded which). The rearrangement combines TRBV3-1 (or the pseudogene TRBV3-2) with TRBJ1-2, and 7 junctional nucleotides match TRBD1. Here the CDR3 is given as CASSQQGGGVGYTF. The DNA sequence is given as TGTGCCAGCAGCCAGCAAGGGGGCGGTGTTGGCTACACCTTC.